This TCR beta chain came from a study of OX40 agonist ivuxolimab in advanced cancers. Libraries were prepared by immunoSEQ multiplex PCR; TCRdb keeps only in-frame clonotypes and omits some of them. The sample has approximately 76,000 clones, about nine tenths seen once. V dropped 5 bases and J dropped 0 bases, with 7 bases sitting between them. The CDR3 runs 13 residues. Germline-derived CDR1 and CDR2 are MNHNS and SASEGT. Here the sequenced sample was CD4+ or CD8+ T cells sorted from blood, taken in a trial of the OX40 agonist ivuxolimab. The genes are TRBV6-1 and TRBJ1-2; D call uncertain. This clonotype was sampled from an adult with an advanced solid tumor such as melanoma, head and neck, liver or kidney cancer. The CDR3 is CASSLTPNYGYTF. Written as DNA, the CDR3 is TGTGCCAGCAGTCTAACACCTAACTATGGCTACACCTTC.